The present TCR beta chain was sequenced within a study of response to subunit inactivated influenza vaccine. The CDR3 runs to 15 residues. V gave up 1 base and J gave up 8 bases; unmatched junction bases: 6. Remarks on this clonotype: The target antigen is unknown.

Overall study findings and caveats: Each seasonal influenza vaccination, the authors suggested, recruits few new T cells.

In TCRdb, the RT-PCR reads were re-called with MiXCR into one record per CDR3 protein. In the table there are about 700,000 distinct CDR3 sequences, 11% to 15% of which are singletons. The clonotype originates from a man between 45 and 60 years old who received an inactivated influenza vaccine. This sequence joins TRBV12-3 or TRBV12-4 and TRBJ2-1; 9 nucleotides line up with TRBD2. Here the sequenced sample was PBMCs from blood, taken around 15 days before vaccination. Written as DNA, the CDR3 is TGTGCCAGCAGTTTAGTAGCGGGGGCCCGGTATGAGCAGTTCTTC. Its translation is CASSLVAGARYEQFF.